One and the same sample provided the 10 T cell receptor beta chains below, sequenced in a study of Graves' ophthalmopathy and Graves' hyperthyroidism (dated 2018 in TCRdb). Sequencing was carried out with an Illumina HiSeq 2000. For repertoire sequencing, the TCR beta CDR3 regions were amplified from RNA transcripts. A first-round RT-PCR used HTBI primers with the Qiagen OneStep RT-PCR kit, followed by a second-round multiplex PCR, size selection and purification. TCRdb reprocessed the public reads (quality trimming at Q25 with fastp, clone calling with MiXCR) and kept in-frame beta chains. Rows are combined by CDR3 protein, so each entry shows the most common genes and DNA. This sample comprises 600,000 to 650,000 distinct CDR3 sequences, roughly 20% of them detected only once. The ten largest clones add up to roughly 6.9% of the sample. Sequenced material: peripheral blood. The receptors come from a woman under 30 with stable Graves' hyperthyroidism. Some clones in this sample may be carry-over from other donors' samples. Donor details come from another sample of the same person, matched by shared clones.

This clonotype was detected only a few times. The DNA of the CDR3 is TGTGCCAGCAGCCTTCCCCGAGAGAGGGAGACCCAGTACTTC. Protein: CASSLPRERETQYF. The chain has TRBV7-8 and TRBJ2-5, with D unresolved. CDR1 and CDR2 from the germline V gene are SGHVS and FQNEAQ. The V end lost 5 bases, the J end lost 5 bases, and 15 bases lay between the germline ends. The CDR3 runs 14 residues.

The table lists this clonotype with a few counts. The rearrangement uses TRBV4-1 and TRBJ2-7; D remains ambiguous. Per germline, CDR1 MGHRA and CDR2 YSYEKL. The CDR3 has 14 residues. V lost 4 bases and J 1 base, leaving 11 bases between the germline ends. The DNA for the CDR3 is TGCGCCAGCAGCCCAGGTGTTGAATCCTACGAGCAGTACTTC. This codes for CASSPGVESYEQYF.

This clonotype was seen ten or more times. This chain connects TRBV4-2 to TRBJ1-2; maybe TRBD1 (5 bases). The germline gives CDR1 LGHNA, CDR2 YNFKEQ. Between the trimmed V and J ends, which lost 1 base and 3 bases, there was a span of 15 bases. The CDR3 has 16 amino acids. CDR3 protein: CASSQVPRDLYYGYTF. CDR3 DNA sequence: TGTGCCAGCAGCCAAGTCCCCAGGGACCTTTACTATGGCTACACCTTC.

This clonotype was observed at least ten times. The chain employs TRBV6-5 and TRBJ2-7, with TRBD1 matching 7 bases. The CDR3 extends over 15 amino acids. V shed 4 bases and J 3 bases; nucleotides not matched to a gene: 9. In germline, CDR1 is MNHEY, CDR2 SVGAGI. This CDR3 reads CASSWSRDRVYEQYF. CDR3 nucleotide sequence: TGTGCCAGCAGTTGGTCCCGGGACAGAGTCTACGAGCAGTACTTC.

In its sample, this clonotype was seen many times. The V and J genes are TRBV2 and TRBJ2-7, with D perhaps TRBD1 (5 bases). The CDR3 length is 12 residues. V was pared by 6 bases and J by 2 bases, with 8 bases between. Germline CDR1 and CDR2: SNHLY and FYNNEI. CDR3 in amino acids: CASRAGTYEQYF. The CDR3 nucleotides read TGTGCCAGCAGGGCAGGGACCTACGAGCAGTACTTC. Supplemented by reference TRBV2 and TRBJ2-7, the full variable domain reads EPEVTQTPSHQVTQMGQEVILRCVPISNHLYFYWYRQILGQKVEFLVSFYNNEISEKSEIFDDQFSVERPDGSNFTLKIRSTKLEDSAMYFCASRAGTYEQYFGPGTRLTVT.

The chain combines TRBV20-1 with TRBJ2-5, with 9 bases matching TRBD2. After removal of 5 bases from V and 4 bases from J, the junction contained 5 bases not matched to a gene. The CDR3 is 13 amino acids. CDR1 and CDR2 (germline): DFQATT, SNEGSKA (reference sequence). Written as DNA, the CDR3 is TGCAGTGCTCCTACTAGCGGGCTAGAGACCCAGTACTTC. Translated: CSAPTSGLETQYF.

Many counts were recorded for this clonotype. The chain combines TRBV20-1 with TRBJ1-5; the D is unclear. Trimming took off 0 bases at V and 2 bases at J, with 11 bases between the two ends. This CDR3 has 15 amino acids. The germline gives CDR1 DFQATT, CDR2 SNEGSKA (reference sequence). CDR3: CSARDGGVGNQPQHF. CDR3 sequence (DNA): TGCAGTGCTAGAGATGGTGGGGTGGGCAATCAGCCCCAGCATTTT.

The chain links TRBV6-2 or TRBV6-3 to TRBJ2-7; D possibly corresponds to TRBD2 (6 bases). Germline loops: CDR1 MNHEY, CDR2 SVGEGT. Trimming cost V 0 bases and J 7 bases, with 25 bases left between them. The CDR3 length is 18 residues. The CDR3 loop is CASSYSLNRGARRGEQYF. Here the CDR3 DNA reads TGTGCCAGCAGTTACTCGTTAAATCGCGGGGCCCGACGGGGAGAGCAGTACTTC.

This clonotype was counted ten times or more. V usage is TRBV11-2 and J usage is TRBJ2-7; the match to TRBD2 covers 8 bases. Germline loops: CDR1 SGHAT, CDR2 FQNNGV. The CDR3 runs 14 residues. The V segment lost 3 bases and the J segment 3 bases; nucleotides outside the gene matches: 4. CDR3 region: CASSFPAGGYEQYF. The CDR3 DNA follows: TGTGCCAGCAGCTTCCCCGCGGGAGGCTACGAGCAGTACTTC.

The table lists this clonotype with many counts. This rearrangement joins TRBV20-1 to TRBJ1-5; 8 nucleotides line up with TRBD1. The V gene end was trimmed by 3 bases and the J gene end by 7 bases; junction bases not matched to a gene: 8. The germline V gene has CDR1 DFQATT and CDR2 SNEGSKA (reference sequence). The CDR3 contains 14 residues. The CDR3 loop is CSARDRAGRQPQHF. The CDR3, as DNA: TGCAGTGCTAGGGACAGGGCTGGGAGGCAGCCCCAGCATTTT.